The 3 T cell receptor beta chains listed next were all sequenced from one sample in a study of cytomegalovirus exposure and HLA in healthy donors. PCR involved 60 Vbeta and 13 Jbeta primers. Sequencing was performed with immunoSEQ multiplex PCR; in TCRdb, only in-frame clones are kept and a portion is missing. This sample has around 200,000 clones, with over 60% found just once. Sequencing used PBMCs. These receptors were obtained from a man younger than 45 in good health and CMV-seropositive.

The J gene is TRBJ1-6, the V gene TRBV4-1, with TRBD1 identical over 12 bases. The V gene end was trimmed by 5 bases and the J gene end by 8 bases; junction bases not matched to a gene: 7. The CDR3 extends over 16 amino acids. The germline V gene has CDR1 MGHRA and CDR2 YSYEKL. As DNA, the CDR3 is TGCGCCAGCAGCGAGAGGGACAGGGGGCGGGATTCACCCCTCCACTTT. It yields the protein CASSERDRGRDSPLHF.

The chain links TRBV29-1 to TRBJ1-3; D ambiguous. This CDR3 has 13 amino acids. Trimming pared 4 bases from V and 0 bases from J, leaving 7 bases between. Germline V gene lookup returns CDR1 SQVTM and CDR2 ANQGSEA. The DNA of the CDR3 is TGCAGCGTTGCAAGCTCCTCTGGAAACACCATATATTTT. Its translation: CSVASSSGNTIYF.

This sequence joins TRBV7-2 and TRBJ1-1, with TRBD1 matching 9 bases. Germline trimming cut 2 bases from V and 7 bases from J; bases unmatched to any gene: 8. The length of the CDR3 is 15 residues. Germline-derived CDR1 and CDR2 are SGHTA and FQGNSA. CDR3 coding DNA: TGTGCCAGCAGCTTAACCCTTGGACAGGGGAATGAAGCTTTCTTT. It encodes CASSLTLGQGNEAFF.